This TCR beta chain originates from a study of blood T cell repertoires in COVID-19. The wider study: Acute and convalescent COVID-19 specimens originated in the United States, Italy and Spain.

CDR1 is SGHNT, CDR2 YYREEE, per germline (reference sequence). The CDR3 has 17 amino acids. Trimming removed 1 base from V and 4 bases from J; junction bases left unmatched: 12. This clone was counted between two and nine times. Sequencing used immunoSEQ multiplex PCR; TCRdb keeps in-frame clones, though not all of them. Of some 260,000 clones listed, around 80% were seen once; the top ten hold over 4%. Participants' own reports of clinical history determined their cohort assignment. V is TRBV5-4 and J is TRBJ1-1, with 8 nucleotides matching TRBD1. The receptor comes from a man aged 25 to 40 with acute COVID-19. Sequencing was carried out using PBMCs or T cells enriched from blood (not recorded which). The CDR3: CASSLNVRGQRGTEAFF. CDR3 sequence (DNA): TGTGCCAGCAGCTTGAATGTCAGGGGGCAGCGCGGCACTGAAGCTTTCTTT.